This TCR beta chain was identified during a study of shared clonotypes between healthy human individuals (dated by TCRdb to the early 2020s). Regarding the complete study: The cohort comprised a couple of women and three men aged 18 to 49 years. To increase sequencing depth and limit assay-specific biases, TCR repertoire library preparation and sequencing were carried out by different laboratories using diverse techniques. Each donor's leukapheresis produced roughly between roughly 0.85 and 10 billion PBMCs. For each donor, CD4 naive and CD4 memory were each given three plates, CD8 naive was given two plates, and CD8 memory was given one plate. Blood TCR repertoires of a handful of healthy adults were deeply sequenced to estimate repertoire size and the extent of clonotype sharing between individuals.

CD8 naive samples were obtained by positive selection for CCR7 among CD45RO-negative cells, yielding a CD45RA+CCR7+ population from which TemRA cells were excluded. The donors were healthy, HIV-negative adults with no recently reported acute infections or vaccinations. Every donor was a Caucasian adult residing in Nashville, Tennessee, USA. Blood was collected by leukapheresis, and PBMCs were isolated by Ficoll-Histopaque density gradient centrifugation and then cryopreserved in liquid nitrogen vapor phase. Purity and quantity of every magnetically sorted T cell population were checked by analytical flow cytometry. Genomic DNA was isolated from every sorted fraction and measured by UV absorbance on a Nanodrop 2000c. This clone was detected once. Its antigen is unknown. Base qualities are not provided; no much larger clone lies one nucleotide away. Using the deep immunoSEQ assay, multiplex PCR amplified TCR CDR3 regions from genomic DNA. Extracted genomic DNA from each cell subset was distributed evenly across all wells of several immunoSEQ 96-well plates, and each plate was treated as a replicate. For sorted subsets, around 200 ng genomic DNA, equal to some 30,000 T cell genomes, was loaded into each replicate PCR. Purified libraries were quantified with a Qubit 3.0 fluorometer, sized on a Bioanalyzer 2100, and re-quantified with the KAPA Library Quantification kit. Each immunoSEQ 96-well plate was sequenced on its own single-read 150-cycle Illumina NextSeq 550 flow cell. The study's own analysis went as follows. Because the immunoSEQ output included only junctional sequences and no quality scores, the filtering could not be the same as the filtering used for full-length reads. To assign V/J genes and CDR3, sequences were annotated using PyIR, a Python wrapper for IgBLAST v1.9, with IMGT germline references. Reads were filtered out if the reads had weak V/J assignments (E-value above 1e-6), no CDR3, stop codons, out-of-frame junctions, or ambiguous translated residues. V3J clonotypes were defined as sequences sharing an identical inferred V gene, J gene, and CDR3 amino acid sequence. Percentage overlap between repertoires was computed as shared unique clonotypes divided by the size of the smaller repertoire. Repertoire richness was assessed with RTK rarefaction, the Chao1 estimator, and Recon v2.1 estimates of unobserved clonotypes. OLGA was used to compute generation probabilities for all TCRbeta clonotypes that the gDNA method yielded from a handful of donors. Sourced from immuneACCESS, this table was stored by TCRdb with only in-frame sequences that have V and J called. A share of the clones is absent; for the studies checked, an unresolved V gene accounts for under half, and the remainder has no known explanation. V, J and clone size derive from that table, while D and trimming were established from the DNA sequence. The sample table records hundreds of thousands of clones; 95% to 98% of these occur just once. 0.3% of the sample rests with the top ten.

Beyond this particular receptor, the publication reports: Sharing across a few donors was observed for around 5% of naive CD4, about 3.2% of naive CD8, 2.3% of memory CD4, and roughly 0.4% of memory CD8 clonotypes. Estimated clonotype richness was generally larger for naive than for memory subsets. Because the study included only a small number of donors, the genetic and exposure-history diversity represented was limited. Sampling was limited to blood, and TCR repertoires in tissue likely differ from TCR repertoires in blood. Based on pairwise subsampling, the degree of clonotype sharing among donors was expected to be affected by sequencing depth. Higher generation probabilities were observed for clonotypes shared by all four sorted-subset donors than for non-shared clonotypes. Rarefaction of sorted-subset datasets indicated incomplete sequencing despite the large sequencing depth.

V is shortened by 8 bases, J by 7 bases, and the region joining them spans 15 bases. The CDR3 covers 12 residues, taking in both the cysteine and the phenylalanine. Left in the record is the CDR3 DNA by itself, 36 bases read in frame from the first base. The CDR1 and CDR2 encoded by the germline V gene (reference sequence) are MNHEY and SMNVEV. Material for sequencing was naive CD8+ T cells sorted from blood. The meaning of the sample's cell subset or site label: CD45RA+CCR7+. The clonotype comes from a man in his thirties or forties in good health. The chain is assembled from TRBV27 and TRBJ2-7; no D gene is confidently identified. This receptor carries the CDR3 CASAVSIREQYF. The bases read TGTGCCAGCGCGGTCTCTATTAGGGAGCAGTACTTC.